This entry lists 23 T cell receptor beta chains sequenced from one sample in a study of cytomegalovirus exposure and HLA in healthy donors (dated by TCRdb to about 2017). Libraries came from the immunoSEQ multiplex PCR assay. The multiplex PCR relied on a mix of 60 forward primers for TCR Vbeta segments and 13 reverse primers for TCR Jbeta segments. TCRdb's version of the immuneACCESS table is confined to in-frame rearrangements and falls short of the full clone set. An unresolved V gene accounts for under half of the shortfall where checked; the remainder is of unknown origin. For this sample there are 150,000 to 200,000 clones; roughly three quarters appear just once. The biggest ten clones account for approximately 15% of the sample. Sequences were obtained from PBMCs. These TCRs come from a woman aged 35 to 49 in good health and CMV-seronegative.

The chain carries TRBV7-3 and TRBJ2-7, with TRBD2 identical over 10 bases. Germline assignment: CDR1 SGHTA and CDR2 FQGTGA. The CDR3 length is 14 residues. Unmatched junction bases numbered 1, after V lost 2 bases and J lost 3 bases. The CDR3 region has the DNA TGTGCCAGCAGCTTATCTAGCGGGAGCTACGAGCAGTACTTC. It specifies CASSLSSGSYEQYF.

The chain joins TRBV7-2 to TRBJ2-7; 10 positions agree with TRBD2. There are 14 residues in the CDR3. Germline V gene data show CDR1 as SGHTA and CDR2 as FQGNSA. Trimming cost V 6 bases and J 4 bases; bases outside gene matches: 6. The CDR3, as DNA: TGTGCCAGCAGTCGAGCGGGAGGGCCTTACGAGCAGTACTTC. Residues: CASSRAGGPYEQYF.

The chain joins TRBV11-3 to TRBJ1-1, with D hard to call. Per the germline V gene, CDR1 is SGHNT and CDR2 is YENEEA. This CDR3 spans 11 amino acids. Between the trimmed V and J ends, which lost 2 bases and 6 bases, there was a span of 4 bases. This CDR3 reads CASSLSSEAFF. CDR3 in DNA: TGTGCCAGCAGCTTATCATCTGAAGCTTTCTTT.

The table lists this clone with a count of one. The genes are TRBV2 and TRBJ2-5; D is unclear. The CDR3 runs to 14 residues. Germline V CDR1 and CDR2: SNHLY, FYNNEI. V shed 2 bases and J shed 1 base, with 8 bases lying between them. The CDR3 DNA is TGTGCCAGCAGTGAAAGACTGTTCCAAGAGACCCAGTACTTC. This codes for CASSERLFQETQYF.

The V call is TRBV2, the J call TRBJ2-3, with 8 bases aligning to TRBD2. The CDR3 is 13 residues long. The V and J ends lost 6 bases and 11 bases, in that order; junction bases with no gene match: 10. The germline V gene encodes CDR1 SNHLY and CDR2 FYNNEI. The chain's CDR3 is CASRELPGGVQYF. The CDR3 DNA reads TGTGCCAGCAGAGAACTACCCGGGGGGGTGCAGTATTTT.

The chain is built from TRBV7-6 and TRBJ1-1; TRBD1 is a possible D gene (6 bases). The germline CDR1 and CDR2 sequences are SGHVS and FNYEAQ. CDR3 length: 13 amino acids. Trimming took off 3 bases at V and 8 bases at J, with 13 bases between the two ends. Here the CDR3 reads CASSFLKDREAFF. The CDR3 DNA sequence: TGTGCCAGCAGCTTTCTCAAGGACAGAGAAGCTTTCTTT.

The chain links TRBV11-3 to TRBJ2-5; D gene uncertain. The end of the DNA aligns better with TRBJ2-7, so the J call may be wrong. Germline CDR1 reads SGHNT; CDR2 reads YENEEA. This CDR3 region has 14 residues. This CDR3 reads CASSLGLPSYEQYF. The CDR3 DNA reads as TGTGCCAGCAGCTTGGGCCTTCCCTCCTACGAGCAGTACTTC.

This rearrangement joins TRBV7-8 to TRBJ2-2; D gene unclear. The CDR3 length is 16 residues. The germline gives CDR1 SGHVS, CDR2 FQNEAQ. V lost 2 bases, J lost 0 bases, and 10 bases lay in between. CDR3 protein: CASSLQRRPNTGELFF. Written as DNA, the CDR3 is TGTGCCAGCAGCTTACAGCGCAGACCGAACACCGGGGAGCTGTTTTTT. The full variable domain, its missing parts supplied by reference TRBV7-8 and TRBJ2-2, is GAGVSQSPRYKVAKRGQDVALRCDPISGHVSLFWYQQALGQGPEFLTYFQNEAQLDKSGLPSDRFFAERPEGSVSTLKIQRTQQEDSAVYLCASSLQRRPNTGELFFGEGSRLTVL.

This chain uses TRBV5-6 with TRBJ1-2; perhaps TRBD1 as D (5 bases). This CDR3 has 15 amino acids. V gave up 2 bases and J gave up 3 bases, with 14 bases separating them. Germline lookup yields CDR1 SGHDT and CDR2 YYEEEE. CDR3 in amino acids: CASSLTGGDHYGYTF. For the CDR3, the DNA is TGTGCCAGCAGCTTAACCGGAGGGGATCACTATGGCTACACCTTC.

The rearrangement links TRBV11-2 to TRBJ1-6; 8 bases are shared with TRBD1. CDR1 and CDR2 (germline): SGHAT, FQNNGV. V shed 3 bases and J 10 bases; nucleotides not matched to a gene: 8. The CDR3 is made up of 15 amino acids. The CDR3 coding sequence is TGTGCCAGCAGCTTTTGGCAGGGGGCTGAATCACCCCTCCACTTT. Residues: CASSFWQGAESPLHF.

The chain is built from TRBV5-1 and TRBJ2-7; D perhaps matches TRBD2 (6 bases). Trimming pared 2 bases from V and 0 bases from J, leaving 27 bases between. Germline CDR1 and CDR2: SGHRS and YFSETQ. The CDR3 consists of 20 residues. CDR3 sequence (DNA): TGCGCCAGCAGCTTCCCCCGTCGGGGGTCACCCAACGGCCCCTCCTACGAGCAGTACTTC. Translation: CASSFPRRGSPNGPSYEQYF. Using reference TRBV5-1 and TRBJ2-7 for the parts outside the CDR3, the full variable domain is KAGVTQTPRYLIKTRGQQVTLSCSPISGHRSVSWYQQTPGQGLQFLFEYFSETQRNKGNFPGRFSGRQFSNSRSEMNVSTLELGDSALYLCASSFPRRGSPNGPSYEQYFGPGTRLTVT.

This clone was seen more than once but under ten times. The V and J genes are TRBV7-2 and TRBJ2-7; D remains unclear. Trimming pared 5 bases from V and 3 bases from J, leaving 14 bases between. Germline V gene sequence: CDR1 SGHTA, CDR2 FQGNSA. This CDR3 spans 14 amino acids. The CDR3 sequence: CASSPVLSLYEQYF. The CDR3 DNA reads TGTGCCAGCAGCCCGGTTTTGTCCCTCTACGAGCAGTACTTC.

The DNA for the CDR3 is TGTGCCAGCAGCGCACAGGGTCGCCACGAGCAGTACTTC. This sequence encodes CASSAQGRHEQYF. The V and J genes are TRBV7-2 and TRBJ2-7; tentative D call: TRBD1 (6 bases). The V and J ends lost 5 bases and 5 bases respectively, with 13 bases between them. CDR1 is SGHTA, CDR2 FQGNSA, per germline. The CDR3 is 13 residues long. Filled out from reference TRBV7-2 and TRBJ2-7, the complete variable domain reads GAGVSQSPSNKVTEKGKDVELRCDPISGHTALYWYRQSLGQGLEFLIYFQGNSAPDKSGLPSDRFSAERTGGSVSTLTIQRTQQEDSAVYLCASSAQGRHEQYFGPGTRLTVT.

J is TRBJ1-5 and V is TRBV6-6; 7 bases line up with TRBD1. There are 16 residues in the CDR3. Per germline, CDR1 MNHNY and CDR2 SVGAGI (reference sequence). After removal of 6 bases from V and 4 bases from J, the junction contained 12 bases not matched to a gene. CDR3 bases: TGTGCCAGCAGCCCAACCGGGACAGTAACTAATCAGCCCCAGCATTTT. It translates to CASSPTGTVTNQPQHF.

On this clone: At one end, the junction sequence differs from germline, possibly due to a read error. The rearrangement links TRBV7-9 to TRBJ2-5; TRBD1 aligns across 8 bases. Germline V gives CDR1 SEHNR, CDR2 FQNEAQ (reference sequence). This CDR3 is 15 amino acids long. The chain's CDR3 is CASSSWTGFGEAQYF. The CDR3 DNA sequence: TGTGCCAGCAGCTCCTGGACAGGGTTTGGAGAGGCCCAGTACTTC.

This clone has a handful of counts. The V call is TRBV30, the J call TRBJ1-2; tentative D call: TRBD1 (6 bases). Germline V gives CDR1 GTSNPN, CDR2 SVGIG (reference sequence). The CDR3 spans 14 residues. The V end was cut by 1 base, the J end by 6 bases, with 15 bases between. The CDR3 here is CAWSAPGTTNGYTF. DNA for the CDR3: TGTGCCTGGAGTGCCCCCGGGACAACGAATGGCTACACCTTC.

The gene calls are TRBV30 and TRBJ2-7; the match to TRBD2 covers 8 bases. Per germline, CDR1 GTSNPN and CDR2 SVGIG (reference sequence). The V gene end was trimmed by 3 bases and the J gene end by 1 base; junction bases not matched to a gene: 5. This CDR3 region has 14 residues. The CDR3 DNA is TGTGCCTGGAGGACTGGCGGGGGGTCCTACGAGCAGTACTTC. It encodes CAWRTGGGSYEQYF.

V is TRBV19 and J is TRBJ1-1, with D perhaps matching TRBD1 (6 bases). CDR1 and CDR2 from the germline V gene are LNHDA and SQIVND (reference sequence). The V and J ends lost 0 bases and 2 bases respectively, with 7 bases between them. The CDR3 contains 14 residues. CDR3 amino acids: CASSIDGGNTEAFF. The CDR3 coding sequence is TGTGCCAGTAGTATAGATGGGGGCAACACTGAAGCTTTCTTT.

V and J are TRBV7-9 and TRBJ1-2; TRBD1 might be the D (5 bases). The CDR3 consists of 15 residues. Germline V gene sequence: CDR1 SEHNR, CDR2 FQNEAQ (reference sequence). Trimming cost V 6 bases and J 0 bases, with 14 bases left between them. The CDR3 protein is CASRPSQTANYGYTF. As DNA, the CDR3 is TGTGCCAGCAGACCAAGCCAGACAGCTAACTATGGCTACACCTTC.

CDR3: CASSPVVVTGTGANVLTF. The CDR3 region has the DNA TGTGCCAGCAGCCCCGTCGTGGTCACAGGGACTGGGGCCAACGTCCTGACTTTC. V usage is TRBV7-3 and J usage is TRBJ2-6; possible D gene TRBD1, 6 bases. Germline V gene lookup returns CDR1 SGHTA and CDR2 FQGTGA. Trimming took off 5 bases at V and 2 bases at J, with 19 bases between the two ends. This CDR3 is built from 18 residues.

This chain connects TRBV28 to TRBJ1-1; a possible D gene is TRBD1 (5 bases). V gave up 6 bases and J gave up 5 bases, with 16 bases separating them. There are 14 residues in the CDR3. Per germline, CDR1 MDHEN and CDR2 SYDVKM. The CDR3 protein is CASRTGGGGTEAFF. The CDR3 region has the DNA TGTGCCAGCAGAACGGGCGGGGGAGGGACTGAAGCTTTCTTT.

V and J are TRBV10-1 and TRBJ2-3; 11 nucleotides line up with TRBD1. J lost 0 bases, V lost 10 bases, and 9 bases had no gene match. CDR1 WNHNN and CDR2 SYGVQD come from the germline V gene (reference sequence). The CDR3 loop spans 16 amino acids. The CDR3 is CAIKTGTGGSTDTQYF. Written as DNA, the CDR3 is TGCGCCATCAAAACCGGGACAGGGGGAAGCACAGATACGCAGTATTTT.

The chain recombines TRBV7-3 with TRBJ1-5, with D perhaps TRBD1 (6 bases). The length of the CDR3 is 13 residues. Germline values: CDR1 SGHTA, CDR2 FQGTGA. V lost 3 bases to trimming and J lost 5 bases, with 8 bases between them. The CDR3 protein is CASSLNRDQPQHF. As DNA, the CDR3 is TGTGCCAGCAGCTTGAACAGGGATCAGCCCCAGCATTTT. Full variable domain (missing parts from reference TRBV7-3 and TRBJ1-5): GAGVSQTPSNKVTEKGKYVELRCDPISGHTALYWYRQSLGQGPEFLIYFQGTGAADDSGLPNDRFFAVRPEGSVSTLKIQRTERGDSAVYLCASSLNRDQPQHFGDGTRLSIL.